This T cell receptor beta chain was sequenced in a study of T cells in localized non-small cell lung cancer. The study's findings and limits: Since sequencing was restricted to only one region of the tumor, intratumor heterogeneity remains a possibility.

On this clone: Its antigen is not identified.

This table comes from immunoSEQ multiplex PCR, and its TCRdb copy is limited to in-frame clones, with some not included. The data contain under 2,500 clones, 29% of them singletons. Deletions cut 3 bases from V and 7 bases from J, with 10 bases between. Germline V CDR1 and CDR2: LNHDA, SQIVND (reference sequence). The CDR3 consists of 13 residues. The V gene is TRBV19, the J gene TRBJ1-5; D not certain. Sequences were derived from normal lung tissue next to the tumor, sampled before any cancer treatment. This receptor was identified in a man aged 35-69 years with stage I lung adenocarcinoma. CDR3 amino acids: CASSIGLGQPQHF. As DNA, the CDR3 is TGTGCCAGTAGTATTGGGCTAGGGCAGCCCCAGCATTTT.